The next 2 T cell receptor beta chains were all read from a single sample in a study of blood T cell repertoires in COVID-19. Libraries were prepared by immunoSEQ multiplex PCR; TCRdb keeps only in-frame clonotypes and omits some of them. The sample comprises tens of thousands of clones, roughly 84% of which are singletons, and around 3.4% rests with the top ten. The material sequenced was peripheral blood. The receptors here all came from a man between 50 and 59 years old with acute or convalescent COVID-19.

The chain employs TRBV3-1 (or the pseudogene TRBV3-2) and TRBJ1-6; tentatively, D is TRBD1 (6 bases). From germline, CDR1 is LGHDT and CDR2 YNNKEL (reference sequence). The CDR3 totals 14 residues. V dropped 5 bases and J dropped 9 bases, with 14 bases sitting between them. CDR3: CASSTGTLLSPLHF. DNA for the CDR3: TGTGCCAGCAGCACCGGGACACTCCTTTCACCCCTCCACTTT.

This chain connects TRBV19 to TRBJ2-5; TRBD2 aligns across 15 bases. In germline, CDR1 is LNHDA, CDR2 SQIVND (reference sequence). The CDR3 extends over 15 amino acids. V shed 5 bases and J 4 bases; nucleotides not matched to a gene: 2. DNA of the CDR3: TGTGCCAGTAGTCCGGGACTAGCGGGAGGAGAGACCCAGTACTTC. Its protein product is CASSPGLAGGETQYF.